This TCR beta chain appears in the sequencing data of a study of blood T cell repertoires in COVID-19. Whole-study context: Sites across the United States, Italy and Spain contributed samples from acute and convalescent COVID-19.

Clones were read by immunoSEQ multiplex PCR, and TCRdb kept only the in-frame ones, dropping some. Found here are 100,000 to 150,000 clones, over 60% of them singletons; the top ten hold approximately 2%. Germline-derived CDR1 and CDR2 are SGHTA and FQGTGA. V was pared by 1 base and J by 4 bases, with 6 bases of the junction left unmatched. The CDR3 spans 18 residues. At least ten counts were recorded for this clone. This chain uses TRBV7-3 with TRBJ2-1, with TRBD2 matching 14 bases. The sequencing sample was made of peripheral blood. The receptor was isolated from a woman in her 70s with acute or convalescent COVID-19. The CDR3 DNA reads TGTGCCAGCAGCTTAAGTGGGACTAGCGGGAGTCGGTACAATGAGCAGTTCTTC. Its protein is CASSLSGTSGSRYNEQFF.